This T cell receptor beta chain was sequenced during a study of T cell responses to AZD1222 COVID-19 vaccine. Overall study findings and caveats: Once two AZD1222 doses were given, Spike-specific TCR breadth and depth went up. The number of AZD1222 recipients seropositive at baseline was only five or six.

A remark on this clone: What it recognizes is unknown.

The CDR3 consists of 13 residues. CDR1 is KGHSH, CDR2 LQKENI, per germline. Deletions cut 3 bases from V and 6 bases from J, with 12 bases between. TCRdb's copy holds only in-frame clones and misses some; the assay was immunoSEQ multiplex PCR. There are 70,000 to 95,000 clones in the sample; 85% to 90% occur only once, and 2.5% lies in the top ten. This receptor was taken from an adult who received the AZD1222 COVID-19 vaccine. The sample here was peripheral blood, taken 28 days after the second AZD1222 dose. This rearrangement joins TRBV18 to TRBJ2-7; D is unclear. In nucleotides, the CDR3 is TGTGCCAGCTCACCGGCGTCTTCGGGCGAGCAGTACTTC. Its translation is CASSPASSGEQYF. Supplemented by reference TRBV18 and TRBJ2-7, the full variable domain reads NAGVMQNPRHLVRRRGQEARLRCSPMKGHSHVYWYRQLPEEGLKFMVYLQKENIIDESGMPKERFSAEFPKEGPSILRIQQVVRGDSAAYFCASSPASSGEQYFGPGTRLTVT.